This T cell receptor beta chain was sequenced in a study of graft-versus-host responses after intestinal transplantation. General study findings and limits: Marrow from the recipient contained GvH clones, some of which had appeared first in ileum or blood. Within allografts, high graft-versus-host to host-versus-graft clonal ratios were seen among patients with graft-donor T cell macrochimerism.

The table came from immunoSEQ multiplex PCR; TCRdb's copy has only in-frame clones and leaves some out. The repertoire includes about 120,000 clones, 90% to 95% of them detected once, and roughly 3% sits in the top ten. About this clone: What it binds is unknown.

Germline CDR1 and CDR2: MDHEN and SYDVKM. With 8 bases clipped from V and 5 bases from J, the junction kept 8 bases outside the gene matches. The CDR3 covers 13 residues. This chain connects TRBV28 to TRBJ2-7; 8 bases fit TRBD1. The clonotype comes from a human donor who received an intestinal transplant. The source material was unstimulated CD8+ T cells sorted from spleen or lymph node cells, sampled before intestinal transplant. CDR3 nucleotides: TGTGCCAGCCGACAGGGGAGAATCCACGAGCAGTACTTC. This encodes CASRQGRIHEQYF.